The 31 T cell receptor beta chains reported below all come from one sample, sequenced in a study of shared clonotypes between healthy human individuals. TCRdb keeps only in-frame clones here, not all; method: immunoSEQ multiplex PCR. Counted here are roughly 1 million clones, approximately 78% occurring once; the ten biggest clones make up more than 0.45%. Sequencing was carried out using memory CD4+ T cells from PBMCs. Subset described: CD45RA-negative fraction. The receptors stem from a young man in good health. Some clones in this sample may be carry-over from other donors' samples.

CDR3 nucleotides: TGCGCCAGCAGCCCACTAGCGGGATCTGAGACCCAGTACTTC. Translated, it gives CASSPLAGSETQYF. This rearrangement joins TRBV4-1 to TRBJ2-5; 10 bases are a match to TRBD2. The CDR3 extends over 14 amino acids. Germline trimming cut 4 bases from V and 5 bases from J; bases unmatched to any gene: 4. Germline lookup yields CDR1 MGHRA and CDR2 YSYEKL.

V usage is TRBV28 and J usage is TRBJ1-1; the D is unclear. With 5 bases removed from V and 6 bases from J, the gap between germline ends came to 13 bases. This CDR3 has 13 amino acids. Germline assignment: CDR1 MDHEN and CDR2 SYDVKM. The CDR3 DNA reads TGTGCCAGCAGTCCCCTCCAACCCCCTGAAGCTTTCTTT. It yields the protein CASSPLQPPEAFF.

This clone was seen only once. The chain combines TRBV7-9 with TRBJ2-2; TRBD1 might be the D (6 bases). V was cut by 4 bases and J by 5 bases, with 26 bases left in between. The CDR3 is 19 amino acids. Germline-derived CDR1 and CDR2 are SEHNR and FQNEAQ (reference sequence). CDR3 in DNA: TGTGCCAGCAGCTCAGCAACACAGGGACCTTTCTTTGGAACCGGGGAGCTGTTTTTT. Protein: CASSSATQGPFFGTGELFF.

This clone was seen more than once but under ten times. The chain carries TRBV7-2 and TRBJ1-4, with D perhaps matching TRBD1 (5 bases). The CDR3 has 14 residues. V was clipped by 5 bases and J by 7 bases, with 14 bases between them. Germline CDR1 and CDR2: SGHTA and FQGNSA. CDR3 sequence reads: CASSPGSGGEKLFF. In nucleotides, the CDR3 is TGTGCCAGCAGCCCAGGGTCGGGGGGTGAAAAACTGTTTTTT.

The chain combines TRBV5-7 with TRBJ2-2; tentative D call: TRBD1 (7 bases). TRBV5-7 is annotated as an ORF whose role is uncertain. CDR3 length: 17 residues. Trimming pared 1 base from V and 0 bases from J, leaving 13 bases between. In nucleotides, the CDR3 is TGTGCCAGCAGCTTGTGGGCAGGGGGGCCGAACACCGGGGAGCTGTTTTTT. Translating it yields CASSLWAGGPNTGELFF.

Only one count was recorded for this clone. This rearrangement joins TRBV18 to TRBJ1-3; D is ambiguous. This CDR3 spans 17 amino acids. Germline CDR1 KGHSH, CDR2 LQKENI. V dropped 2 bases and J dropped 4 bases, with 18 bases sitting between them. The CDR3 DNA follows: TGTGCCAGCTCACCATCGTTGCCGCGAGGAGAGGGAAACACCATATATTTT. Translated: CASSPSLPRGEGNTIYF.

The chain links TRBV7-6 to TRBJ2-5; 7 nucleotides align to TRBD2. The V and J ends lost 5 bases and 4 bases, in that order; junction bases with no gene match: 7. This CDR3 region has 14 residues. Germline V gives CDR1 SGHVS, CDR2 FNYEAQ. CDR3 amino acids: CASSLTGGGETQYF. DNA for the CDR3: TGTGCCAGCAGCCTTACTGGGGGGGGAGAGACCCAGTACTTC. Together with reference TRBV7-6 and TRBJ2-5, the CDR3 gives the full variable domain: GAGVSQSPRYKVTKRGQDVALRCDPISGHVSLYWYRQALGQGPEFLTYFNYEAQQDKSGLPNDRFSAERPEGSISTLTIQRTEQRDSAMYRCASSLTGGGETQYFGPGTRLLVL.

V gene TRBV7-2 combines with J gene TRBJ1-2, with 10 bases aligning to TRBD1. From germline, CDR1 is SGHTA and CDR2 FQGNSA. The length of the CDR3 is 15 residues. With 4 bases clipped from V and 4 bases from J, the junction kept 6 bases outside the gene matches. The CDR3 sequence: CASSSTGGVSYGYTF. The DNA for the CDR3 is TGTGCCAGCAGCTCGACAGGGGGCGTCAGCTATGGCTACACCTTC.

The chain recombines TRBV5-1 with TRBJ2-1; 12 positions agree with TRBD2. CDR3 length: 16 residues. V was pared by 4 bases and J by 3 bases, with 5 bases of the junction left unmatched. Germline V gene sequence: CDR1 SGHRS, CDR2 YFSETQ. This chain's CDR3 is CASSHGLAGFYNEQFF. The CDR3 DNA is TGCGCCAGCAGCCACGGACTAGCGGGATTCTACAATGAGCAGTTCTTC.

The table lists this clone with a count of one. This sequence joins TRBV5-1 and TRBJ2-1; D gene uncertain. Trimming removed 5 bases at V and 10 bases at J, with 16 bases between. This CDR3 region has 13 residues. Germline-derived CDR1 and CDR2 are SGHRS and YFSETQ. The DNA for the CDR3 is TGCGCCAGCAGGGATGGCCCCACCGACGAGCAGTTCTTC. Encoded protein: CASRDGPTDEQFF.

The chain uses TRBV4-3 and TRBJ2-5, with 7 bases aligning to TRBD2. V lost 3 bases, J lost 1 base, and 2 bases stayed unmatched. CDR3 length: 14 amino acids. Germline-derived CDR1 and CDR2 are LGHNA and YSLEER. CDR3 loop: CASSQWGGQETQYF. The CDR3 coding sequence is TGCGCCAGCAGCCAGTGGGGGGGCCAAGAGACCCAGTACTTC.

V and J are TRBV11-2 and TRBJ2-7; D is perhaps TRBD2 (5 bases). V lost 1 base and J 3 bases, leaving 16 bases between the germline ends. The CDR3 spans 16 residues. The germline V gene has CDR1 SGHAT and CDR2 FQNNGV. The CDR3 sequence: CASSLARGSLNYEQYF. CDR3 nucleotide sequence: TGTGCCAGCAGCTTAGCGCGCGGGTCTTTAAACTACGAGCAGTACTTC.

The V and J genes are TRBV5-4 and TRBJ2-7, with 11 bases that match TRBD1. The CDR3 loop spans 14 amino acids. Germline CDR1 reads SGHNT; CDR2 reads YYREEE (reference sequence). The ends lost 2 bases at V and 7 bases at J; junction bases unmatched: 5. CDR3 residues: CASSFGQGAWEQYF. CDR3 DNA: TGTGCCAGCAGCTTTGGACAGGGGGCTTGGGAGCAGTACTTC.

This clone was detected once. This chain connects TRBV4-1 to TRBJ2-2; the D gene is possibly TRBD2 (6 bases). Germline-derived CDR1 and CDR2 are MGHRA and YSYEKL. CDR3 length: 16 residues. The V and J ends lost 2 bases and 7 bases respectively, with 17 bases between them. CDR3 in DNA: TGCGCCAGCAGCCAATCCCAACTAGCAATCGGCGGGGAGCTGTTTTTT. It specifies CASSQSQLAIGGELFF.

Regarding this clone: Within the sample, other DNA sequences also encode this same CDR3. The V gene is TRBV5-1, the J gene TRBJ2-2; D is uncertain. V was clipped by 0 bases and J by 3 bases, with 6 bases between them. The CDR3 has 14 amino acids. Germline assignment: CDR1 SGHRS and CDR2 YFSETQ. The CDR3 region is CASSLAPDTGELFF. For the CDR3, the DNA is TGCGCCAGCAGCTTGGCTCCGGACACCGGGGAGCTGTTTTTT.

This rearrangement joins TRBV7-9 to TRBJ2-5, with TRBD2 matching over 7 bases. Germline assignment: CDR1 SEHNR and CDR2 FQNEAQ (reference sequence). After removal of 3 bases from V and 2 bases from J, the junction contained 15 bases not matched to a gene. This CDR3 is 18 amino acids long. For the CDR3, the DNA is TGTGCCAGCAGCTTCACCCACGCCCGGGGTAGCGGGCAAGAGACCCAGTACTTC. It is translated as CASSFTHARGSGQETQYF.

The chain is built from TRBV7-9 and TRBJ1-2; D is unclear. CDR1 SEHNR and CDR2 FQNEAQ come from the germline V gene (reference sequence). The CDR3 contains 13 residues. V gave up 5 bases and J gave up 4 bases, with 11 bases separating them. The CDR3 here is CASSLLGGYGYTF. The CDR3 coding sequence is TGTGCCAGCAGCCTGTTGGGCGGCTATGGCTACACCTTC.

This chain uses TRBV18 with TRBJ2-5; 8 bases are shared with TRBD1. Germline CDR1 is KGHSH and CDR2 is LQKENI. The CDR3 runs 16 residues. The junction had 11 bases not matched to a gene; V was cut back by 3 bases and J by 5 bases. The CDR3 loop reads CASSPGTGYVRETQYF. The CDR3 DNA follows: TGTGCCAGCTCACCCGGGACAGGATACGTACGGGAGACCCAGTACTTC. Full variable domain (missing parts from reference TRBV18 and TRBJ2-5): NAGVMQNPRHLVRRRGQEARLRCSPMKGHSHVYWYRQLPEEGLKFMVYLQKENIIDESGMPKERFSAEFPKEGPSILRIQQVVRGDSAAYFCASSPGTGYVRETQYFGPGTRLLVL.

This sequence joins TRBV5-1 and TRBJ2-2; D might be TRBD2 (5 bases). Germline V gene lookup returns CDR1 SGHRS and CDR2 YFSETQ. CDR3 size: 15 residues. Between the trimmed V and J ends, which lost 1 base and 4 bases, there was a span of 11 bases. In DNA form, the CDR3 reads TGCGCCAGCAGCTTGACGAGGGCCATCACCGGGGAGCTGTTTTTT. Its translation: CASSLTRAITGELFF.

The CDR3 reads CASSYSRGARGYTF. The CDR3 DNA reads as TGTGCCAGCAGTTACTCACGGGGGGCCAGAGGCTACACCTTC. This chain joins TRBV6-5 and TRBJ1-2; weak D call: TRBD1 (6 bases). Germline V gives CDR1 MNHEY, CDR2 SVGAGI. The V and J ends lost 0 bases and 8 bases respectively, with 13 bases between them. The CDR3 contains 14 residues.

The sample holds a few counts of this clone. CDR3 sequence: CASSLGGTANTEAFF. CDR3 DNA: TGTGCCAGCAGTTTAGGGGGGACAGCGAACACTGAAGCTTTCTTT. The chain recombines TRBV27 with TRBJ1-1, with TRBD1 matching over 7 bases. The CDR3 extends over 15 amino acids. Per the germline V gene, CDR1 is MNHEY and CDR2 is SMNVEV (reference sequence). The V gene end was trimmed by 2 bases and the J gene end by 1 base; junction bases not matched to a gene: 4.

The rearrangement joins TRBV18 to TRBJ1-1; no clear D. The CDR3 spans 15 residues. Germline V gives CDR1 KGHSH, CDR2 LQKENI. Deletions cut 0 bases from V and 5 bases from J, with 13 bases between. CDR3 region: CASSPPSAQNTEAFF. DNA of the CDR3: TGTGCCAGCTCACCACCGTCGGCACAGAATACTGAAGCTTTCTTT. Full variable domain (outside the CDR3, taken from reference TRBV18 and TRBJ1-1): NAGVMQNPRHLVRRRGQEARLRCSPMKGHSHVYWYRQLPEEGLKFMVYLQKENIIDESGMPKERFSAEFPKEGPSILRIQQVVRGDSAAYFCASSPPSAQNTEAFFGQGTRLTVV.

The genes are TRBV5-6 and TRBJ2-3; D is ambiguous. Trimming shortened V by 0 bases and J by 4 bases, and 12 bases separated the two germline ends. Germline CDR1 SGHDT, CDR2 YYEEEE. The CDR3 is 15 amino acids. The CDR3 DNA reads TGTGCCAGCAGCTTGGGTGGACGGATCCCAGATACGCAGTATTTT. It encodes CASSLGGRIPDTQYF. The variable domain in full, completed from reference TRBV5-6 and TRBJ2-3, reads DAGVTQSPTHLIKTRGQQVTLRCSPKSGHDTVSWYQQALGQGPQFIFQYYEEEERQRGNFPDRFSGHQFPNYSSELNVNALLLGDSALYLCASSLGGRIPDTQYFGPGTRLTVL.

This clone was picked up many times. Here the CDR3 DNA reads TGCGCCAGCAGCTTGGCCGAGCTAGCTGGGAGGGATACGCAGTATTTT. The encoded protein is CASSLAELAGRDTQYF. The rearrangement links TRBV5-1 to TRBJ2-3; D is perhaps TRBD2 (6 bases). Germline CDR1 reads SGHRS; CDR2 reads YFSETQ. The CDR3 contains 16 residues. V shed 0 bases and J shed 6 bases, with 17 bases lying between them.

This chain joins TRBV6-6 and TRBJ2-1, with 9 positions matching TRBD2. CDR1 is MNHNY, CDR2 SVGAGI, per germline (reference sequence). This CDR3 spans 14 amino acids. Trimming took 4 bases from V and 4 from J; bases not matched to a gene: 2. CDR3 loop: CASSWTSAYNEQFF. CDR3 sequence (DNA): TGTGCCAGCAGTTGGACTAGCGCTTACAATGAGCAGTTCTTC.

The V and J genes are TRBV29-1 and TRBJ2-5; 8 bases match TRBD1. Trimming took 6 bases from V and 4 from J; bases not matched to a gene: 7. From germline, CDR1 is SQVTM and CDR2 ANQGSEA. This CDR3 has 13 amino acids. The CDR3 nucleotides read TGCAGCGTCGGACAGGGCCAGGGAGAGACCCAGTACTTC. Its translation is CSVGQGQGETQYF.

The V and J genes are TRBV9 and TRBJ2-3; D is undetermined. The CDR3 has 13 residues. The ends were cut back, 3 bases at V and 9 bases at J, with 14 bases in the middle. Germline assignment: CDR1 SGDLS and CDR2 YYNGEE. In DNA, the CDR3 is TGTGCCAGCAGCGACGGGCTTGGCGACACGCAGTATTTT. This sequence encodes CASSDGLGDTQYF.

The chain joins TRBV9 to TRBJ2-3, with 11 bases matching TRBD2. Germline loops: CDR1 SGDLS, CDR2 YYNGEE. The CDR3 consists of 16 residues. V lost 4 bases, J lost 5 bases, and 9 bases stayed unmatched. The CDR3 loop reads CASSRTSGSSVDTQYF. CDR3 DNA sequence: TGTGCCAGCAGCCGTACTAGCGGGAGTAGTGTAGATACGCAGTATTTT.

The chain joins TRBV5-1 to TRBJ2-2; 12 bases line up with TRBD2. The CDR3 is made up of 14 amino acids. Germline assignment: CDR1 SGHRS and CDR2 YFSETQ. Trimming took 3 bases from V and 10 from J; bases not matched to a gene: 4. The CDR3 DNA follows: TGCGCCAGCAGCTGGACTAGCGGGAATAAGGAGCTGTTTTTT. It translates to CASSWTSGNKELFF.

The V call is TRBV9, the J call TRBJ1-4; D remains ambiguous. This CDR3 spans 15 amino acids. V lost 2 bases and J 2 bases, leaving 10 bases between the germline ends. Germline lookup yields CDR1 SGDLS and CDR2 YYNGEE. This CDR3 reads CASSVRGQTNEKLFF. CDR3 nucleotide sequence: TGTGCCAGCAGCGTCCGAGGCCAGACTAATGAAAAACTGTTTTTT. The full variable domain, completed using reference TRBV9 and TRBJ1-4, is DSGVTQTPKHLITATGQRVTLRCSPRSGDLSVYWYQQSLDQGLQFLIQYYNGEERAKGNILERFSAQQFPDLHSELNLSSLELGDSALYFCASSVRGQTNEKLFFGSGTQLSVL.

The genes are TRBV7-3 and TRBJ2-2; 7 bases agree with TRBD1. The CDR3 covers 15 residues. With 2 bases clipped from V and 3 bases from J, the junction kept 3 bases outside the gene matches. Per the germline V gene, CDR1 is SGHTA and CDR2 is FQGTGA. CDR3 sequence: CASSLETGYTGELFF. CDR3 bases: TGTGCCAGCAGCTTAGAGACAGGGTACACCGGGGAGCTGTTTTTT.